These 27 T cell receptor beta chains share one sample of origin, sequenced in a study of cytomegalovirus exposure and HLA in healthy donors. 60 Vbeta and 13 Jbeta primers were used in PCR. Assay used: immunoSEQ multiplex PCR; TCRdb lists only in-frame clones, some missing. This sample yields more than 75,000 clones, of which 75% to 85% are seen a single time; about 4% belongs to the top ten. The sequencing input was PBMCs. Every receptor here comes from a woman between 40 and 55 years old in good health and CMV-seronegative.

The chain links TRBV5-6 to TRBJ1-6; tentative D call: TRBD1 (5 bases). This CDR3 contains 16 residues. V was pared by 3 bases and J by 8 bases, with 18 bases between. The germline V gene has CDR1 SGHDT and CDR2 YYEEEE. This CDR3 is CASSWEDGGGDSPLHF. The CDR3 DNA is TGTGCCAGCAGCTGGGAGGACGGAGGAGGGGATTCACCCCTCCACTTT.

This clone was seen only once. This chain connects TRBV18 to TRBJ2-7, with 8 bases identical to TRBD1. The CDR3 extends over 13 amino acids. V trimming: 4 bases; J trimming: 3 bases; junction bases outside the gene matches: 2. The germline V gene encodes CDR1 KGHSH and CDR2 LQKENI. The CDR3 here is CASSLGTGYEQYF. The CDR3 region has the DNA TGTGCCAGCTCACTTGGGACAGGCTACGAGCAGTACTTC.

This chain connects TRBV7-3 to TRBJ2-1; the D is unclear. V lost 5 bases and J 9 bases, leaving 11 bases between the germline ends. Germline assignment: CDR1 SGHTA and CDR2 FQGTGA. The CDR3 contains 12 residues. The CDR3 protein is CASSVLVPEQFF. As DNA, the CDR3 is TGTGCCAGCAGCGTTTTAGTGCCTGAGCAGTTCTTC.

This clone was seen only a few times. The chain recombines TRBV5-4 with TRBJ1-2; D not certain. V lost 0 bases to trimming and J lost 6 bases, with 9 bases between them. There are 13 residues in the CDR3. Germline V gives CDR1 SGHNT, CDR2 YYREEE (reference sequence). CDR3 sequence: CASSLAGPNGYTF. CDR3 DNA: TGTGCCAGCAGCTTGGCAGGTCCCAATGGCTACACCTTC.

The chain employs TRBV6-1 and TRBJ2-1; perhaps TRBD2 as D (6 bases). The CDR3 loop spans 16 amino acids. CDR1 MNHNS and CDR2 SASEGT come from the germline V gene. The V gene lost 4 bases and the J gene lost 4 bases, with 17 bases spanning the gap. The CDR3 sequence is CASSGGGGLVYNEQFF. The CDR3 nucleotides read TGTGCCAGCAGTGGAGGTGGGGGACTGGTATACAATGAGCAGTTCTTC.

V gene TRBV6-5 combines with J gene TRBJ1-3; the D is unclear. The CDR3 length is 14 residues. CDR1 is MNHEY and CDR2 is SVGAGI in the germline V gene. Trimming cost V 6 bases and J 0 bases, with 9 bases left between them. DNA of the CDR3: TGTGCCAGCAGACCAGATTACTCTGGAAACACCATATATTTT. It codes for CASRPDYSGNTIYF.

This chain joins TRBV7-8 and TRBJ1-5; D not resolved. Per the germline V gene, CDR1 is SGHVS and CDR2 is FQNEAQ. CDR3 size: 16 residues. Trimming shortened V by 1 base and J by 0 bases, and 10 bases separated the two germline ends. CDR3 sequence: CASSLEQVNSNQPQHF. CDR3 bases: TGTGCCAGCAGCTTAGAACAAGTAAATAGCAATCAGCCCCAGCATTTT.

The CDR3 region is CASTQSPGLQAFF. For the CDR3, the DNA is TGTGCCAGCACCCAATCCCCAGGACTCCAAGCTTTCTTT. The V and J genes are TRBV7-2 and TRBJ1-1; no definite D call. The CDR3 consists of 13 residues. Trimming shortened V by 7 bases and J by 9 bases, and 18 bases separated the two germline ends. The germline gives CDR1 SGHTA, CDR2 FQGNSA.

The CDR3 DNA reads as TGTGCCAGCAACCTCCAAGGACAGGGGCACTATGGCTACACCTTC. As protein: CASNLQGQGHYGYTF. J is TRBJ1-2 and V is TRBV6-1; TRBD1 agrees at 9 bases. The junction had 9 bases not matched to a gene; V was cut back by 7 bases and J by 3 bases. The germline V gene encodes CDR1 MNHNS and CDR2 SASEGT. This CDR3 has 15 residues.

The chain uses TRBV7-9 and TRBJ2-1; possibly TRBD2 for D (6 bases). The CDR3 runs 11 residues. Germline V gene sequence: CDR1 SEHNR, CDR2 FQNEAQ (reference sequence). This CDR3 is CAGDGGNEQFF. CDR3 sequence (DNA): TGTGCTGGAGACGGGGGAAATGAGCAGTTCTTC.

CDR3 bases: TGTGCCAGCAGCCTCCCTAATAGCGGGGGGGTCTACGAGCAGTACTTC. This translates into CASSLPNSGGVYEQYF. This rearrangement joins TRBV9 to TRBJ2-7, with 11 bases identical to TRBD2. The V and J ends lost 4 bases and 3 bases, in that order; junction bases with no gene match: 9. CDR1 is SGDLS and CDR2 is YYNGEE in the germline V gene. This CDR3 region has 16 residues.

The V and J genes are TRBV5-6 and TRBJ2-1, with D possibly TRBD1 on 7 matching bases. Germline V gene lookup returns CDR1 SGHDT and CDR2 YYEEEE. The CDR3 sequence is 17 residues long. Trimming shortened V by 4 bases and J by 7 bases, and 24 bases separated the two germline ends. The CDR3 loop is CASSPITGAPGRNEQFF. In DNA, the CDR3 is TGTGCCAGCAGCCCAATTACAGGGGCCCCGGGGAGGAATGAGCAGTTCTTC. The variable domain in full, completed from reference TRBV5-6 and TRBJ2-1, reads DAGVTQSPTHLIKTRGQQVTLRCSPKSGHDTVSWYQQALGQGPQFIFQYYEEEERQRGNFPDRFSGHQFPNYSSELNVNALLLGDSALYLCASSPITGAPGRNEQFFGPGTRLTVL.

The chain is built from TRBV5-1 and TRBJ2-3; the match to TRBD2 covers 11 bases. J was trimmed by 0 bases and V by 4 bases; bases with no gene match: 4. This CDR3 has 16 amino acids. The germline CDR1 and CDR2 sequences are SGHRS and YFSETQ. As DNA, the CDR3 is TGCGCCAGCAGCAATGGGACTAGCGGAAGCACAGATACGCAGTATTTT. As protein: CASSNGTSGSTDTQYF.

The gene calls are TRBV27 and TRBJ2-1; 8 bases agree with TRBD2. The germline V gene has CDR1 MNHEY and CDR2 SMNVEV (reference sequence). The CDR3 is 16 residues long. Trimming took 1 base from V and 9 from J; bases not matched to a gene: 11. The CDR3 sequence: CASSLLGGGPIGEQFF. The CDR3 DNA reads TGTGCCAGCAGTTTATTGGGCGGGGGGCCAATCGGTGAGCAGTTCTTC.

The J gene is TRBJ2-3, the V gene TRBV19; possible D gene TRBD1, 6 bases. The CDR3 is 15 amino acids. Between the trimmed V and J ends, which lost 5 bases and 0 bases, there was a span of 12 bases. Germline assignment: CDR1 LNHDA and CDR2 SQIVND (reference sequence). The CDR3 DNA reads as TGTGCCAGTAGTGATGGACAGATTAGCACAGATACGCAGTATTTT. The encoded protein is CASSDGQISTDTQYF. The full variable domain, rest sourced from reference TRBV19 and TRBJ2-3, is DGGITQSPKYLFRKEGQNVTLSCEQNLNHDAMYWYRQDPGQGLRLIYYSQIVNDFQKGDIAEGYSVSREKKESFPLTVTSAQKNPTAFYLCASSDGQISTDTQYFGPGTRLTVL.

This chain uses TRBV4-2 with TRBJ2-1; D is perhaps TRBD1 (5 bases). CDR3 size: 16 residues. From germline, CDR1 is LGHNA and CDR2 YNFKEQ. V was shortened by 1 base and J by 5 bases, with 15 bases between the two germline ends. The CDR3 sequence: CASSQGQSLRDNEQFF. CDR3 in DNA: TGTGCCAGCAGCCAAGGACAGTCCTTACGGGACAATGAGCAGTTCTTC.

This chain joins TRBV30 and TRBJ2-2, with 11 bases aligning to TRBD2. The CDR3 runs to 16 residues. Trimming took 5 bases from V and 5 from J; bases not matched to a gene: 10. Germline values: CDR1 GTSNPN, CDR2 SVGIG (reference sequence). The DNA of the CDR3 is TGTGCCTGGGATAGCGGGGGGGCTGAATGGACCGGGGAGCTGTTTTTT. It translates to CAWDSGGAEWTGELFF.

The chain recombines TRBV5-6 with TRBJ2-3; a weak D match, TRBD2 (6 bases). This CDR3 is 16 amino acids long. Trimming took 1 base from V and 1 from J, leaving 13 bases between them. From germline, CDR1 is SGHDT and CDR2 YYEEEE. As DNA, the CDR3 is TGTGCCAGCAGCTTGATACGGGACTCCGGCACAGATACGCAGTATTTT. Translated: CASSLIRDSGTDTQYF. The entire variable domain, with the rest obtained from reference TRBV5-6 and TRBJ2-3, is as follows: DAGVTQSPTHLIKTRGQQVTLRCSPKSGHDTVSWYQQALGQGPQFIFQYYEEEERQRGNFPDRFSGHQFPNYSSELNVNALLLGDSALYLCASSLIRDSGTDTQYFGPGTRLTVL.

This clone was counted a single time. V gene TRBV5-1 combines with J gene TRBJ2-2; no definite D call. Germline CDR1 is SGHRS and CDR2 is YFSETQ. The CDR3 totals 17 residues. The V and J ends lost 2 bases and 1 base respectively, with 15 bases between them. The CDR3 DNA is TGCGCCAGCAGCTTATTCCCGACTGACCTGAACACCGGGGAGCTGTTTTTT. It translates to CASSLFPTDLNTGELFF.

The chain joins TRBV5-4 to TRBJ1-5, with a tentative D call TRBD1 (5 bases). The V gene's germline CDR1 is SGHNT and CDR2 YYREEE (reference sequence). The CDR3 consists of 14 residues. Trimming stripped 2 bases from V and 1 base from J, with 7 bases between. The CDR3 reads CASSFRVSNQPQHF. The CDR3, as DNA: TGTGCCAGCAGCTTCAGGGTAAGCAATCAGCCCCAGCATTTT.

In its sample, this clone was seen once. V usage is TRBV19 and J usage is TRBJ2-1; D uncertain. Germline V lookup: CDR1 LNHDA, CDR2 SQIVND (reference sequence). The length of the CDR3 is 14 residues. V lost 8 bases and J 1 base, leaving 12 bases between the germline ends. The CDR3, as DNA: TGTGCCAGTGCCGTAGGCGGATCCTACAATGAGCAGTTCTTC. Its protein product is CASAVGGSYNEQFF.

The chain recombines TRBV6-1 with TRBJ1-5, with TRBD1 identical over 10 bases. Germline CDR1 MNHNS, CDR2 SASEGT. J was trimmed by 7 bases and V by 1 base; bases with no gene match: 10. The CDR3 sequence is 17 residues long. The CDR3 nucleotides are TGTGCCAGCAGTGAAGGCTGGGACAGGGGTAGAGCGCAGCCCCAGCATTTT. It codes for CASSEGWDRGRAQPQHF.

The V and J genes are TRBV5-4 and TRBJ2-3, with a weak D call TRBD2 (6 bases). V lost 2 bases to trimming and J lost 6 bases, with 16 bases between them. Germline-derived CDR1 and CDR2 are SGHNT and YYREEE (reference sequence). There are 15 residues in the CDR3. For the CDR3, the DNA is TGTGCCAGCAGCTTTTTTGGAGGGGCCAGGGATACGCAGTATTTT. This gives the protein CASSFFGGARDTQYF.

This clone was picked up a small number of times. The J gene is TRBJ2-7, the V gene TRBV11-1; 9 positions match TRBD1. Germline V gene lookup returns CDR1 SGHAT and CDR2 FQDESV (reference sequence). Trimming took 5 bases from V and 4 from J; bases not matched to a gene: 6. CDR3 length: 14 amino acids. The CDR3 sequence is CASSPGTGLYEQYF. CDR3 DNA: TGTGCCAGCAGCCCAGGGACAGGGTTATACGAGCAGTACTTC.

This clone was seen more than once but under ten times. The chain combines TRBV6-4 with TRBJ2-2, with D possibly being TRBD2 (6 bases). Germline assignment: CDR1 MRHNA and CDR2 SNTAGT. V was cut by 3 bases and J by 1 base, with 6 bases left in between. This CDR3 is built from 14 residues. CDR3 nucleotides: TGTGCCAGCAGTGAGGGACTGAACACCGGGGAGCTGTTTTTT. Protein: CASSEGLNTGELFF.

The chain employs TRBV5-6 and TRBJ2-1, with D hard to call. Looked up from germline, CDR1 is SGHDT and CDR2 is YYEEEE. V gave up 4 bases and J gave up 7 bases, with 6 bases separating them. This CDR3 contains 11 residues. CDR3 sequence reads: CASSQVNEQFF. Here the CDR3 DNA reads TGTGCCAGCAGCCAGGTGAATGAGCAGTTCTTC.

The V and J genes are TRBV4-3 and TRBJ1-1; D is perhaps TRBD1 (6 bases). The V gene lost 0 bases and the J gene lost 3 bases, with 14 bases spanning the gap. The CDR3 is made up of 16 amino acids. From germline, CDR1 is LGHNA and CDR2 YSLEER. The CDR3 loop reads CASSQDGGGRDTEAFF. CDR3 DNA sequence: TGCGCCAGCAGCCAAGACGGCGGGGGCCGTGACACTGAAGCTTTCTTT.